This T cell receptor beta chain comes out of a study of blood T cells in healthy people across ages. The second PCR ran roughly 6 to 12 cycles with a sample-barcoded 5' primer and J-beta primers. MiXCR, run by TCRdb on the 5' RACE reads, gives a single entry per CDR3 protein. The sample includes 750,000 to 950,000 distinct CDR3 sequences, under 30% of them seen just once. The sample also formed part of further work on T cells of mothers and their children. Per that study: Reads obtained per mother exceeded 9 million TCR beta CDR3 reads, with 3 million to 3.5 million obtained per child.

The TCR sequence derives from a boy younger than 18 in good health. Sequenced sample: blood.

As DNA, the CDR3 is TGTGCCAGCAGTGGGGGAAGGCTCGACAACACTGAAGCTTTCTTT. It encodes CASSGGRLDNTEAFF. This sequence joins TRBV6-2 or TRBV6-3 and TRBJ1-1, with D tentatively TRBD1 (5 bases). The germline V gene has CDR1 MNHEY and CDR2 SVGEGT. The CDR3 contains 15 residues. Trimming took 5 bases from V and 2 from J, leaving 15 bases between them.